Listed here are 17 T cell receptor beta chains from one sample, sequenced in a study of blood T cell repertoires in COVID-19. The method was immunoSEQ multiplex PCR; TCRdb's version includes in-frame clones alone and lacks a portion of them. The table lists 57,000 or so clones, around four fifths of them singletons, with 5.3% in the top ten. Material: peripheral blood. These receptors were collected from a man aged 70 or older with acute or convalescent COVID-19.

The chain is built from TRBV21-1 and TRBJ2-7; the table's D gene call, TRBD1, was not cross checked with the DNA. TRBV21-1 has pseudogene status. CDR3 length equals 19 residues. In DNA form, the CDR3 reads TGTGCCAGCAGCAAAGGTGGACAGGGCCGAACTTCGATCTCCTACGAGCAGTACTTC. As protein: CASSKGGQGRTSISYEQYF.

The chain carries TRBV5-6 and TRBJ1-3, with TRBD1 as a possible D gene (6 bases). The length of the CDR3 is 15 residues. V was shortened by 3 bases and J by 0 bases, with 10 bases between the two germline ends. Germline-derived CDR1 and CDR2 are SGHDT and YYEEEE. The CDR3 sequence is CASSWMDSSGNTIYF. The DNA of the CDR3 is TGTGCCAGCAGCTGGATGGACAGCTCTGGAAACACCATATATTTT.

CDR3 nucleotides: TGTGCCAGCAGTATGGTGGGACAGGGGTCATACAATGAGCAGTTCTTC. It specifies CASSMVGQGSYNEQFF. The V gene is TRBV28, the J gene TRBJ2-1; 10 nucleotides line up with TRBD1. CDR1 is MDHEN and CDR2 is SYDVKM in the germline V gene. The CDR3 has 16 residues. J was trimmed by 4 bases and V by 5 bases; bases with no gene match: 8.

The chain joins TRBV5-1 to TRBJ2-7; D is ambiguous. The CDR3 length is 15 residues. Germline V CDR1 and CDR2: SGHRS, YFSETQ. V shed 0 bases and J shed 1 base, with 11 bases lying between them. The DNA of the CDR3 is TGCGCCAGCAGCTTGGAAGGCGGCGGATCCTACGAGCAGTACTTC. Its protein product is CASSLEGGGSYEQYF.

The chain employs TRBV5-1 and TRBJ2-3; 7 nucleotides align to TRBD2. The CDR3 spans 16 residues. The junction had 11 bases not matched to a gene; V was cut back by 4 bases and J by 3 bases. CDR1 and CDR2 from the germline V gene are SGHRS and YFSETQ. The CDR3 DNA reads TGCGCCAGCAGCGAAGGGATTAGCGGGTTAACAGATACGCAGTATTTT. Protein: CASSEGISGLTDTQYF. Drawing the rest from reference TRBV5-1 and TRBJ2-3, the complete variable domain is KAGVTQTPRYLIKTRGQQVTLSCSPISGHRSVSWYQQTPGQGLQFLFEYFSETQRNKGNFPGRFSGRQFSNSRSEMNVSTLELGDSALYLCASSEGISGLTDTQYFGPGTRLTVL.

V gene TRBV7-9 combines with J gene TRBJ2-7; D gene ambiguous. Trimming took 2 bases from V and 3 from J, leaving 14 bases between them. The CDR3 contains 15 residues. Germline CDR1 is SEHNR and CDR2 is FQNEAQ (reference sequence). CDR3 residues: CASSLRVPGGYEQYF. The CDR3 bases are TGTGCCAGCAGCTTACGAGTCCCTGGCGGCTACGAGCAGTACTTC.

The chain links TRBV5-6 to TRBJ1-3; D is possibly TRBD1 (5 bases). Trimming took 3 bases from V and 2 from J, leaving 18 bases between them. Germline CDR1 is SGHDT and CDR2 is YYEEEE. The CDR3 has 17 residues. This chain's CDR3 is CASSSEIWGAAGNTIYF. The CDR3 region has the DNA TGTGCCAGCAGCTCGGAAATATGGGGCGCCGCTGGAAACACCATATATTTT.

This clone has just one count. The V call is TRBV6-5, the J call TRBJ2-1, with 7 positions matching TRBD2. The V segment lost 0 bases and the J segment 8 bases; nucleotides outside the gene matches: 10. The CDR3 sequence is 16 residues long. Germline CDR1 and CDR2: MNHEY and SVGAGI. The CDR3 DNA is TGTGCCAGCAGTTACTCCTTAACTAGCGAAGTAGATGAGCAGTTCTTC. Translation gives CASSYSLTSEVDEQFF.

The genes are TRBV6-4 and TRBJ1-5, with 7 bases that match TRBD1. V shed 6 bases and J 9 bases; nucleotides not matched to a gene: 11. The CDR3 has 14 residues. The germline CDR1 and CDR2 sequences are MRHNA and SNTAGT. Here the CDR3 DNA reads TGTGCCAGCAGCGAAACAGGGGATCGTCCGCCCCAGCATTTT. Amino acid sequence: CASSETGDRPPQHF.

The chain uses TRBV10-2 and TRBJ1-3, with TRBD1 identical over 9 bases. The CDR3 spans 14 residues. Germline V gives CDR1 WSHSY, CDR2 SAAADI. V lost 8 bases, J lost 7 bases, and 9 bases stayed unmatched. CDR3 residues: CASRGTGRSNTIYF. CDR3 bases: TGCGCCAGCCGAGGGACAGGGAGATCGAACACCATATATTTT.

The chain carries TRBV5-1 and TRBJ1-1; 8 bases agree with TRBD1. V lost 1 base and J lost 4; bases outside the gene matches: 6. CDR3 length: 15 amino acids. Germline-derived CDR1 and CDR2 are SGHRS and YFSETQ. The CDR3 DNA reads as TGCGCCAGCAGCTTGAGGCAGGGGGCGGGCACTGAAGCTTTCTTT. This gives the protein CASSLRQGAGTEAFF.

The gene calls are TRBV27 and TRBJ2-7, with 10 bases matching TRBD1. With 5 bases clipped from V and 6 bases from J, the junction kept 10 bases outside the gene matches. CDR1 MNHEY and CDR2 SMNVEV come from the germline V gene (reference sequence). The CDR3 spans 15 residues. Here the CDR3 DNA reads TGTGCCAGCAGTAGGGACAGGGGAGCGTGGGGCGAGCAGTACTTC. Translation: CASSRDRGAWGEQYF.

This clone appeared once. The CDR3 region is CATSDTGTGGGETQYF. The CDR3 nucleotides read TGTGCCACCAGTGATACCGGGACAGGCGGCGGGGAGACCCAGTACTTC. The V and J genes are TRBV24-1 and TRBJ2-5, with TRBD1 matching 8 bases. The CDR3 is 16 residues long. V was pared by 3 bases and J by 5 bases, with 10 bases of the junction left unmatched. CDR1 and CDR2 from the germline V gene are KGHDR and SFDVKD.

This clone showed up just once. The J gene is TRBJ2-7, the V gene TRBV7-8, with 11 positions matching TRBD2. Trimming removed 5 bases from V and 4 bases from J; junction bases left unmatched: 7. The V gene's germline CDR1 is SGHVS and CDR2 FQNEAQ. The CDR3 extends over 15 amino acids. Written as DNA, the CDR3 is TGTGCCAGCAGCCCCCGGACTAGCGGGCCTTACGAGCAGTACTTC. This codes for CASSPRTSGPYEQYF.

The chain uses TRBV7-6 and TRBJ2-1; 13 bases are shared with TRBD2. With 1 base clipped from V and 10 bases from J, the junction kept 4 bases outside the gene matches. Germline V gene lookup returns CDR1 SGHVS and CDR2 FNYEAQ. CDR3 size: 15 residues. CDR3 DNA: TGTGCCAGCAGCTTAGGCACTAGCGGGGGGGAGGAGCAGTTCTTC. Translating it yields CASSLGTSGGEEQFF.

The chain links TRBV6-1 to TRBJ2-1; 7 bases fit TRBD2. Germline V gene lookup returns CDR1 MNHNS and CDR2 SASEGT. CDR3 length: 16 amino acids. Trimming took 2 bases from V and 4 from J; bases not matched to a gene: 8. The chain's CDR3 is CASSERRLARYNEQFF. The CDR3 DNA follows: TGTGCCAGCAGTGAAAGGAGACTAGCTCGATACAATGAGCAGTTCTTC.

V and J are TRBV3-1 (or the pseudogene TRBV3-2) and TRBJ2-5; 9 bases are a match to TRBD2. V shed 4 bases, J shed 4 bases, and the junction held 13 bases outside the gene matches. The germline V gene has CDR1 LGHDT and CDR2 YNNKEL (reference sequence). The CDR3 is made up of 17 amino acids. This chain's CDR3 is CASSPRSWRGGGETQYF. DNA for the CDR3: TGTGCCAGCAGCCCCCGAAGTTGGCGGGGGGGCGGAGAGACCCAGTACTTC.